The clone carrying this T cell receptor (beta chain) has at least ten counts. Its specificity is not known. This specimen comes from a study of blood T cells in healthy people across ages. Points from the study as a whole: The diversity estimates, figures obtained from one million T cells, were considered underestimates.

V was trimmed by 0 bases and J by 6 bases, leaving 17 bases between them. Germline V gene sequence: CDR1 DFQATT, CDR2 SNEGSKA (reference sequence). There are 15 residues in the CDR3. It was with a sample-barcoded 5' primer and a J-beta primer mix that a second PCR of roughly 6 to 12 cycles was run. Each TCR beta cDNA got a 12-nucleotide random molecular identifier. Researchers report that each sample yielded at least 3 million CDR3-containing paired-end reads. MiXCR was run by TCRdb on the 5' RACE reads, yielding one entry per CDR3 protein. This table has approximately 1.5 million distinct CDR3 sequences, about 32% appearing once.

Sequencing was carried out using blood. The chain combines TRBV20-1 with TRBJ1-1; unclear D gene. The sequence was collected from a woman in her twenties or thirties in good health. CDR3 in amino acids: CSARDRLTNLAEAFF. CDR3 sequence (DNA): TGCAGTGCTAGAGACAGGCTCACAAACCTCGCTGAAGCTTTCTTT.